This TCR beta chain was documented in a study of T cell repertoires in cytomegalovirus infection. Overall study context: Recently described HLA-C-restricted plus well-studied HLA-B-restricted CMV epitopes were used.

TCRdb reanalysed the reads using MiXCR and keeps one entry per CDR3 protein. The sample shows 380,000 or so distinct CDR3 sequences, approximately 30% of them seen only once. Points on this clonotype: Its antigen is currently unknown.

Germline CDR1 ENHRY, CDR2 SYGVKD. V trimming: 9 bases; J trimming: 5 bases; junction bases outside the gene matches: 3. The CDR3 is 11 residues long. This sample comprised cultured PBMCs, obtained from culture after CMV antigen stimulation. This rearrangement joins TRBV10-3 to TRBJ1-2, with TRBD1 matching 7 bases. The TCR comes from a human donor in good health (CMV status not recorded). Some clones in this sample may be carry-over from other donors' samples. CDR3 region: CAIGQAYGYTF. The CDR3 DNA reads TGTGCCATAGGACAGGCTTATGGCTACACCTTC.